The TCR beta chain described here comes from a study of T cells after yellow fever vaccination (dated by TCRdb to the late 2010s). In the study overall: The SMART-Seq v4 Ultra Low Input RNA kit was used to prepare libraries from fractions with low cell numbers. Blood was collected at multiple timepoints before and after primary and secondary immunization, and bulk PBMC replicates and cell subsets were isolated. To track T-cell clones before and after primary and booster YFV17D yellow fever vaccination, bulk TCR alpha and beta repertoires were sequenced longitudinally. The cohort comprised two healthy male donors, one aged 18 to 29 and one aged 30 to 39 years. What the research found in general, with its limitations: Because abundant contaminating clonotypes from the bulk population could be contained in FACS-sorted repertoires, computational filtering was required. A small share of clonotypes occurred in both CD4 and CD8 compartments, likely arising from convergent recombination. Because the study included only a couple of donors, the extent to which the findings can be generalized is limited. The secondary T-cell response was weaker than the primary response but faster, peaking on day 5 instead of day 15. Most clones expanded after primary vaccination were re-detected after the booster (just under 97% of CD4 and 88% of CD8), suggesting broad memory maintenance.

According to the study, the label for this sample's treatment or condition signals: live attenuated yellow fever vaccine strain. PBMCs were isolated from peripheral blood using a standard Ficoll-Paque protocol. CD4 and CD8 T-cell fractions were isolated with Dynabeads CD4 and CD8 positive selection kits. TriZol was used to extract RNA from bulk PBMCs, from CD4 and CD8 fractions, and from dextramer-positive and dextramer-negative fractions. Only a few counts were recorded for this clonotype. The specificity of this receptor is unknown. No base quality values were provided; no much bigger clone lies one nucleotide off. Synthesis of TCR cDNA relied on 5'RACE template switching, a step that introduced a universal primer site along with unique molecular identifiers. Priming for cDNA synthesis came from both the TCR alpha and TCR beta constant segments. Libraries were amplified in two PCR steps, with sample barcodes and sequencing adapters added in the second step. Sequencing of libraries was performed on Illumina HiSeq 2500 (2x100 bp) or NovaSeq (2x150 bp). The study's processing was this. Demultiplexing of reads and collapsing into UMI consensus sequences were performed with MIGEC, and V(D)J alignment was carried out with MiXCR. Using edgeR on replicate PBMC samples, clonotypes were called vaccine-responding if FDR was below 0.01 and the log2 fold change was above 5 up to day 15. Each bulk clonotype was labeled CD4 or CD8 based on which sequenced repertoire, CD4 or CD8, contained the clonotype at higher abundance. TCRdb handled the public reads itself, with Q25 trimming in fastp and clone calling in MiXCR, and kept productive beta chains. Rows merge per CDR3 protein into single entries with the most common DNA and genes. The V and J calls shown here were made by TCRdb, not taken from the authors' results. The sample table contains roughly 74,000 distinct CDR3 sequences; only one count was recorded for 7.1% of them. Of the sample, about 33% is held by the ten largest clones.

From cysteine to phenylalanine, the CDR3 is 18 amino acids long. The CDR3 DNA has 54 bases and is translated from base 1. The junction carries 20 bases between V and J, which are trimmed by 0 bases and 0 bases respectively. The germline V gene (reference sequence) yields DFQATT for CDR1 and SNEGSKA for CDR2. Recombination linked TRBV20-1 to TRBJ1-1, with no confident D gene call. Here the sequenced sample was CD8+ T cells sorted from PBMCs, taken roughly 5 days after the first yellow fever vaccination. The TCR sequence derives from a man between 18 and 29 years old who received the YFV17D yellow fever vaccine. CDR3 reads: CSARDKVHESVLNTEAFF. The nucleotides read TGCAGTGCTAGAGATAAAGTGCACGAAAGTGTCTTGAACACTGAAGCTTTCTTT.